This T cell receptor beta chain was obtained from a study of OX40 agonist ivuxolimab in advanced cancers. Study-level information: Dose-escalation patients were diagnosed with hepatocellular carcinoma, melanoma, renal cell cancer or head and neck cancer. Participants averaged about 60 years of age (range about 23 to 90) and were around 80% male.

A remark on this clone: Its antigen is undetermined.

Study conclusions and caveats: CD8+ T cells (on average) carried more expanded clones than CD4+ T cells. Within 6 weeks, CD4+ and CD8+ blood T cells expanded clonally at 0.1 to 3.0 mg/kg.

Sequencing used immunoSEQ multiplex PCR; TCRdb keeps in-frame clones, though not all of them. The sample consists of roughly 54,000 clones, almost 85% of them appearing once. This CDR3 contains 16 residues. V lost 5 bases to trimming and J lost 6 bases; unmatched junction nucleotides: 16. Germline V gene data show CDR1 as SGHVS and CDR2 as FQNEAQ. The sample here was CD4+ or CD8+ T cells sorted from blood, taken in a trial of the OX40 agonist ivuxolimab. The chain has TRBV7-8 and TRBJ2-7; 7 bases agree with TRBD2. The source is an adult with an advanced solid tumor such as melanoma, head and neck, liver or kidney cancer. The chain's CDR3 is CASSPPLREGPVEQYF. In DNA, the CDR3 is TGTGCCAGCAGCCCACCTTTAAGGGAGGGCCCAGTCGAGCAGTACTTC.